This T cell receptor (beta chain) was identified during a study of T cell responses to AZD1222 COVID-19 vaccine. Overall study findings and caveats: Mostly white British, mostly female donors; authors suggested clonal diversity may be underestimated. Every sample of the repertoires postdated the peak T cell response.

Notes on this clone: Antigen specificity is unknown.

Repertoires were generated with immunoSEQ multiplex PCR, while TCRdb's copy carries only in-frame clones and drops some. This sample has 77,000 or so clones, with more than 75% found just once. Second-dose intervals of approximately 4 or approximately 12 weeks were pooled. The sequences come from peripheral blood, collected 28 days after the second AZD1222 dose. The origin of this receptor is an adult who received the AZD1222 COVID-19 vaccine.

The CDR3 DNA reads TGCAGTGCTAGTCCCCGGGACAGGGGGCTCGCTGAAGCTTTCTTT. Amino acids: CSASPRDRGLAEAFF. The J gene is TRBJ1-1, the V gene TRBV20-1, with TRBD1 identical over 12 bases. The germline gives CDR1 DFQATT, CDR2 SNEGSKA (reference sequence). This CDR3 is 15 amino acids long. The trim removed 3 bases at V and 6 bases at J, leaving 8 bases unmatched.